These 29 T cell receptor beta chains were sequenced from one sample in a study of blood T cell repertoires in COVID-19. This table comes from immunoSEQ multiplex PCR, and its TCRdb copy is limited to in-frame clones, with some not included. This sample has 140,000 to 150,000 clones, with 80% to 90% found just once. Sequencing input: peripheral blood. These receptors came from a woman aged 50 to 65 with acute or convalescent COVID-19.

CDR3 sequence (DNA): TGTGCCAGCTCCCGTACGGGGACAGGGAATTACAATGAGCAGTTCTTC. It encodes CASSRTGTGNYNEQFF. The chain uses TRBV18 and TRBJ2-1; TRBD1 matches 9 bases. The CDR3 covers 16 residues. V gave up 6 bases and J gave up 4 bases; unmatched junction bases: 10. CDR1 is KGHSH and CDR2 is LQKENI in the germline V gene. The whole variable domain, remainder taken from reference TRBV18 and TRBJ2-1, is NAGVMQNPRHLVRRRGQEARLRCSPMKGHSHVYWYRQLPEEGLKFMVYLQKENIIDESGMPKERFSAEFPKEGPSILRIQQVVRGDSAAYFCASSRTGTGNYNEQFFGPGTRLTVL.

The chain employs TRBV5-6 and TRBJ1-6; D is perhaps TRBD1 (5 bases). Trimming took off 4 bases at V and 14 bases at J, with 19 bases between the two ends. This CDR3 is built from 14 residues. CDR1 and CDR2 (germline): SGHDT, YYEEEE. This CDR3 reads CASSKGRGVRSLHF. CDR3 in DNA: TGTGCCAGCAGCAAGGGACGCGGGGTGAGATCCCTCCACTTT.

This CDR3 is CSALLGGLAGEEQFF. The CDR3 DNA is TGCAGCGCCCTACTAGGGGGACTAGCGGGAGAAGAGCAGTTCTTC. The chain combines TRBV29-1 with TRBJ2-1; 14 nucleotides align to TRBD2. Per the germline V gene, CDR1 is SQVTM and CDR2 is ANQGSEA. V was clipped by 7 bases and J by 10 bases; unmatched bases: 12. CDR3 length: 15 amino acids.

The chain links TRBV6-1 to TRBJ2-3; 11 bases match TRBD2. The CDR3 totals 15 residues. Trimming cost V 3 bases and J 5 bases; bases outside gene matches: 4. In germline, CDR1 is MNHNS, CDR2 SASEGT. CDR3: CASSEPSGGRDTQYF. CDR3 in DNA: TGTGCCAGCAGTGAGCCTAGCGGGGGGCGAGATACGCAGTATTTT.

This chain's CDR3 is CASTAPGCGEKLFF. The CDR3 DNA follows: TGCGCCAGCACGGCTCCGGGGTGCGGTGAAAAACTGTTTTTT. The chain couples TRBV5-1 to TRBJ1-4; unclear D gene. Germline CDR1 reads SGHRS; CDR2 reads YFSETQ. V lost 6 bases and J 7 bases, leaving 16 bases between the germline ends. The CDR3 totals 14 residues.

This chain uses TRBV11-3 with TRBJ2-7; 9 positions match TRBD1. The CDR3 consists of 15 residues. After removal of 3 bases from V and 4 bases from J, the junction contained 7 bases not matched to a gene. Germline V gives CDR1 SGHNT, CDR2 YENEEA. The CDR3 reads CASSFGTGTDYEQYF. In nucleotides, the CDR3 is TGTGCCAGCAGCTTTGGGACAGGGACTGATTACGAGCAGTACTTC.

The J gene is TRBJ2-1, the V gene TRBV5-1; 7 nucleotides agree with TRBD2. V shed 0 bases, J shed 0 bases, and the junction held 3 bases outside the gene matches. This CDR3 comprises 16 residues. CDR1 is SGHRS and CDR2 is YFSETQ in the germline V gene. CDR3 nucleotide sequence: TGCGCCAGCAGCTTGGATGGCGGGAGCTCCTACAATGAGCAGTTCTTC. Protein product: CASSLDGGSSYNEQFF.

V and J are TRBV18 and TRBJ2-2, with TRBD1 as a possible D gene (6 bases). This CDR3 is built from 14 residues. The germline gives CDR1 KGHSH, CDR2 LQKENI. The V end lost 3 bases, the J end lost 1 base, and 6 bases lay between the germline ends. The CDR3 DNA sequence: TGTGCCAGCTCACCGGACAGGAACACCGGGGAGCTGTTTTTT. Amino acid sequence: CASSPDRNTGELFF.

CDR3 bases: TGCAGCGTTGCAGGCGGACCGGGGGAAAAACTGTTTTTT. Translation: CSVAGGPGEKLFF. The chain joins TRBV29-1 to TRBJ1-4; no firm D call. This CDR3 spans 13 amino acids. V shed 4 bases and J shed 8 bases, with 14 bases lying between them. Per germline, CDR1 SQVTM and CDR2 ANQGSEA.

V is TRBV6-5 and J is TRBJ2-2; 8 bases are shared with TRBD1. The CDR3 length is 16 residues. The ends lost 2 bases at V and 5 bases at J; junction bases unmatched: 7. The germline V gene encodes CDR1 MNHEY and CDR2 SVGAGI. CDR3 sequence (DNA): TGTGCCAGCAGTTACACCCGGACAGGGCGGACCGGGGAGCTGTTTTTT. It yields the protein CASSYTRTGRTGELFF.

The chain uses TRBV6-4 and TRBJ2-3, with 11 positions matching TRBD1. The CDR3 is 15 amino acids. Germline trimming cut 5 bases from V and 4 bases from J; bases unmatched to any gene: 5. Germline values: CDR1 MRHNA, CDR2 SNTAGT. CDR3 sequence reads: CASSPQGQGADTQYF. CDR3 coding DNA: TGTGCCAGCAGTCCCCAGGGACAGGGGGCAGATACGCAGTATTTT.

The chain couples TRBV19 to TRBJ1-5, with D possibly matching TRBD1 (6 bases). The CDR3 has 13 amino acids. Between the trimmed V and J ends, which lost 7 bases and 3 bases, there was a span of 10 bases. Germline V gives CDR1 LNHDA, CDR2 SQIVND (reference sequence). The CDR3 protein is CASIGQLNQPQHF. As DNA, the CDR3 is TGTGCCAGTATAGGACAGCTCAATCAGCCCCAGCATTTT. Combining the CDR3 with reference TRBV19 and TRBJ1-5 gives the whole variable domain DGGITQSPKYLFRKEGQNVTLSCEQNLNHDAMYWYRQDPGQGLRLIYYSQIVNDFQKGDIAEGYSVSREKKESFPLTVTSAQKNPTAFYLCASIGQLNQPQHFGDGTRLSIL.

CDR3 amino acids: CASSLGGKGDTQYF. The CDR3 DNA is TGCGCCAGCAGCTTGGGAGGAAAAGGAGATACGCAGTATTTT. The V call is TRBV5-1, the J call TRBJ2-3; no reliable D call. Trimming left V 0 bases short and J 5 bases short, with 10 bases between. CDR3 size: 14 residues. Germline assignment: CDR1 SGHRS and CDR2 YFSETQ.

The chain couples TRBV5-1 to TRBJ1-1, with 10 bases that match TRBD1. The V segment lost 0 bases and the J segment 6 bases; nucleotides outside the gene matches: 8. The CDR3 is made up of 16 amino acids. Per the germline V gene, CDR1 is SGHRS and CDR2 is YFSETQ. The DNA for the CDR3 is TGCGCCAGCAGCTTGGCCCTGGACAGGGGGATCTCTGAAGCTTTCTTT. Protein product: CASSLALDRGISEAFF.

The chain carries TRBV3-1 (or the pseudogene TRBV3-2) and TRBJ1-1; D ambiguous. V lost 4 bases and J 1 base, leaving 13 bases between the germline ends. In germline, CDR1 is LGHDT, CDR2 YNNKEL (reference sequence). The CDR3 contains 15 residues. The CDR3 nucleotides read TGTGCCAGCAGCCCTAGCCCCGGGCGGAACACTGAAGCTTTCTTT. This translates into CASSPSPGRNTEAFF.

This clone was observed a single time. The J gene is TRBJ1-4, the V gene TRBV2, with 7 positions matching TRBD1. The ends lost 6 bases at V and 3 bases at J; junction bases unmatched: 7. This CDR3 spans 15 amino acids. Germline CDR1 SNHLY, CDR2 FYNNEI. CDR3 coding DNA: TGTGCCAGCAGCGTACAGGGGATGGCTAATGAAAAACTGTTTTTT. This translates into CASSVQGMANEKLFF.

The J gene is TRBJ2-7, the V gene TRBV2, with D possibly being TRBD1 (6 bases). This CDR3 has 15 residues. The V gene's germline CDR1 is SNHLY and CDR2 FYNNEI. The V end was cut by 5 bases, the J end by 0 bases, with 14 bases between. Here the CDR3 DNA reads TGTGCCAGCAGTAATGGACAGAGTAGCTCCTACGAGCAGTACTTC. Protein sequence: CASSNGQSSSYEQYF.

The CDR3 bases are TGCGCCAGCATGACTGAGACTAGCACAGATACGCAGTATTTT. It codes for CASMTETSTDTQYF. The gene calls are TRBV5-1 and TRBJ2-3, with D uncertain. Germline V lookup: CDR1 SGHRS, CDR2 YFSETQ. The CDR3 consists of 14 residues. V shed 6 bases and J shed 0 bases, with 11 bases lying between them.

The rearrangement uses TRBV6-6 and TRBJ1-4; TRBD1 is a possible D gene (6 bases). The V and J ends lost 4 bases and 6 bases respectively, with 18 bases between them. CDR1 is MNHNY, CDR2 SVGAGI, per germline (reference sequence). CDR3 length: 16 residues. The CDR3 DNA follows: TGTGCCAGCAGTTTAGATGGGGTACAGGGATATGAAAAACTGTTTTTT. Its protein product is CASSLDGVQGYEKLFF.

CDR3 loop: CASSLIAGASDTQYF. Here the CDR3 DNA reads TGTGCCAGCAGTCTTATAGCGGGAGCGTCAGATACGCAGTATTTT. V usage is TRBV7-9 and J usage is TRBJ2-3, with 9 bases identical to TRBD2. The J segment lost 4 bases and the V segment lost 6 bases, leaving 8 bases of the junction unmatched. Per germline, CDR1 SEHNR and CDR2 FQNEAQ (reference sequence). The CDR3 is made up of 15 amino acids.

The genes are TRBV6-5 and TRBJ1-2, with D maybe TRBD1 (5 bases). Germline V gene lookup returns CDR1 MNHEY and CDR2 SVGAGI. The CDR3 totals 14 residues. Trimming removed 5 bases from V and 8 bases from J, with 18 bases in between. The CDR3 protein is CASSPSGAAGGYTF. CDR3 sequence (DNA): TGTGCCAGCAGTCCGTCCGGGGCGGCGGGGGGCTACACCTTC.

This chain links TRBV6-5 with TRBJ1-2, with 8 positions matching TRBD1. J lost 8 bases, V lost 7 bases, and 9 bases had no gene match. CDR1 is MNHEY and CDR2 is SVGAGI in the germline V gene. The CDR3 has 13 amino acids. CDR3 in DNA: TGTGCCAGCACCGCGACAGGGGTTCCCGGCTACACCTTC. This translates into CASTATGVPGYTF.

The V and J genes are TRBV5-6 and TRBJ2-7; D is unclear. The length of the CDR3 is 12 residues. V was pared by 2 bases and J by 8 bases, with 11 bases between. Germline lookup yields CDR1 SGHDT and CDR2 YYEEEE. CDR3 in amino acids: CASSFDSRQQYF. The CDR3, as DNA: TGTGCCAGCAGCTTCGACTCAAGGCAGCAGTACTTC.

The DNA for the CDR3 is TGCGCCAGCAGCCAGGACAGGGGGATCGCGGAGACCCAGTACTTC. It specifies CASSQDRGIAETQYF. The chain is built from TRBV5-1 and TRBJ2-5, with 10 positions matching TRBD1. Germline CDR1 and CDR2: SGHRS and YFSETQ. The V segment lost 4 bases and the J segment 5 bases; nucleotides outside the gene matches: 8. The CDR3 runs to 15 residues.

The V call is TRBV20-1, the J call TRBJ2-2; no firm D call. V was shortened by 6 bases and J by 0 bases, with 2 bases between the two germline ends. Germline V gives CDR1 DFQATT, CDR2 SNEGSKA (reference sequence). The length of the CDR3 is 11 residues. This chain's CDR3 is CSATNTGELFF. CDR3 bases: TGCAGTGCCACGAACACCGGGGAGCTGTTTTTT.

This chain links TRBV12-3 or TRBV12-4 with TRBJ2-7; D not resolved. The CDR3 contains 13 residues. The V and J ends lost 7 bases and 3 bases respectively, with 13 bases between them. CDR3 sequence (DNA): TGTGCCAGCAAGACGTCAGGAATCTACGAGCAGTACTTC. Protein sequence: CASKTSGIYEQYF.

This chain uses TRBV5-1 with TRBJ1-1; TRBD1 aligns across 8 bases. Trimming took 5 bases from V and 8 from J; bases not matched to a gene: 5. The germline V gene encodes CDR1 SGHRS and CDR2 YFSETQ. The CDR3 length is 12 residues. The CDR3 is CASSWTGREAFF. The CDR3 region has the DNA TGCGCCAGCAGTTGGACAGGGAGGGAAGCTTTCTTT.

V usage is TRBV18 and J usage is TRBJ1-1, with TRBD1 matching 8 bases. This CDR3 region has 15 residues. Germline assignment: CDR1 KGHSH and CDR2 LQKENI. V gave up 8 bases and J gave up 4 bases; unmatched junction bases: 12. As DNA, the CDR3 is TGTGCCAGCACCCCGGACAGGGCGGCGCGCACTGAAGCTTTCTTT. Its translation is CASTPDRAARTEAFF.

This clone has only a few counts. This sample includes further DNA sequences coding for the same CDR3. V is TRBV4-1 and J is TRBJ1-2; D uncertain. CDR3 length equals 12 residues. The V gene's germline CDR1 is MGHRA and CDR2 YSYEKL. V shed 1 base and J shed 5 bases, with 5 bases lying between them. This chain's CDR3 is CASSQAGYGYTF. CDR3 nucleotides: TGCGCCAGCAGCCAAGCGGGGTATGGCTACACCTTC.